Presented here are 17 T cell receptor beta chains from one specimen sequenced in a study of cytomegalovirus exposure and HLA in healthy donors. Vbeta (60) and Jbeta (13) primers were used in the PCR. Clones were read by immunoSEQ multiplex PCR, and TCRdb kept only the in-frame ones, dropping some. This table has approximately 150,000 clones, more than 75% appearing once. Sequencing used PBMCs. The receptors shown here come from a man in his forties in good health and CMV-seronegative.

V gene TRBV27 combines with J gene TRBJ1-3, with D possibly TRBD1 on 5 matching bases. Between the trimmed V and J ends, which lost 2 bases and 2 bases, there was a span of 10 bases. The CDR3 covers 15 residues. Germline V gene lookup returns CDR1 MNHEY and CDR2 SMNVEV (reference sequence). Here the CDR3 reads CASSLVGLPGNTIYF. CDR3 nucleotide sequence: TGTGCCAGCAGTTTAGTGGGGCTTCCTGGAAACACCATATATTTT.

The J gene is TRBJ2-7, the V gene TRBV28; 9 bases are a match to TRBD2. The CDR3 covers 16 residues. The V gene end was trimmed by 5 bases and the J gene end by 3 bases; junction bases not matched to a gene: 11. Germline values: CDR1 MDHEN, CDR2 SYDVKM. CDR3 in DNA: TGTGCCAGCAGTCCCTTTTTTGCGGGAGGGTTCTACGAGCAGTACTTC. Its translation is CASSPFFAGGFYEQYF.

This clone has only a few counts. The V call is TRBV29-1, the J call TRBJ2-7, with a possible D match to TRBD2 (5 bases). V lost 7 bases, J lost 2 bases, and 15 bases lay in between. The CDR3 is 13 residues long. The germline V gene has CDR1 SQVTM and CDR2 ANQGSEA. CDR3 in amino acids: CSAGGQATYEQYF. As DNA, the CDR3 is TGCAGCGCCGGCGGGCAGGCGACCTACGAGCAGTACTTC.

The rearrangement uses TRBV28 and TRBJ1-4; 8 bases agree with TRBD1. V lost 8 bases to trimming and J lost 5 bases; unmatched junction nucleotides: 7. Germline V gene lookup returns CDR1 MDHEN and CDR2 SYDVKM. This CDR3 spans 14 amino acids. The CDR3 is CASGIQGDNEKLFF. The CDR3, as DNA: TGTGCCAGCGGTATACAGGGGGACAATGAAAAACTGTTTTTT.

The V and J genes are TRBV28 and TRBJ2-7, with TRBD1 as a possible D gene (5 bases). The V gene's germline CDR1 is MDHEN and CDR2 SYDVKM. CDR3 length: 15 amino acids. Trimming pared 2 bases from V and 3 bases from J, leaving 14 bases between. The CDR3: CASSLIGQGGYEQYF. CDR3 bases: TGTGCCAGCAGTTTAATCGGGCAGGGCGGCTACGAGCAGTACTTC.

On this clone itself: An end of the junction does not agree with germline; a read error may underlie this. The V gene is TRBV9, the J gene TRBJ2-3; 7 positions match TRBD2. The length of the CDR3 is 13 residues. The germline V gene has CDR1 SGDLS and CDR2 YYNGEE. CDR3 amino acids: CASSLGGADTQCF. The CDR3, as DNA: TGTGCCAGCTCCTTGGGAGGGGCGGATACGCAGTGTTTT.

V gene TRBV19 combines with J gene TRBJ1-5; tentative D call: TRBD1 (6 bases). Trimming shortened V by 10 bases and J by 4 bases, and 14 bases separated the two germline ends. There are 13 residues in the CDR3. In germline, CDR1 is LNHDA, CDR2 SQIVND (reference sequence). Here the CDR3 DNA reads TGTGCCACCGATCCTACAGGGAATCAGCCCCAGCATTTT. It codes for CATDPTGNQPQHF.

The rearrangement links TRBV5-1 to TRBJ2-4, with TRBD2 identical over 11 bases. This CDR3 has 16 amino acids. The ends lost 4 bases at V and 6 bases at J; junction bases unmatched: 9. The germline V gene has CDR1 SGHRS and CDR2 YFSETQ. CDR3 loop: CASSTSGTSGVNIQYF. The CDR3 DNA follows: TGCGCCAGCAGCACCTCCGGGACTAGCGGAGTAAACATTCAGTACTTC.

V is TRBV5-1 and J is TRBJ2-5; TRBD2 matches at 15 bases. The germline CDR1 and CDR2 sequences are SGHRS and YFSETQ. The CDR3 loop spans 17 amino acids. The V segment lost 6 bases and the J segment 1 base; nucleotides outside the gene matches: 7. The CDR3 nucleotides read TGCGCCAGCATCCCGGGACTAGCGGGGGGCGCCCAAGAGACCCAGTACTTC. Amino acid sequence: CASIPGLAGGAQETQYF.

V and J are TRBV28 and TRBJ2-7; TRBD2 matches at 9 bases. From germline, CDR1 is MDHEN and CDR2 SYDVKM. V dropped 4 bases and J dropped 3; count of bases not matched to a gene: 13. The CDR3 spans 17 residues. CDR3 sequence reads: CASSSHRLAASDYEQYF. DNA for the CDR3: TGTGCCAGCAGTTCCCACCGACTAGCGGCTTCTGACTACGAGCAGTACTTC. The full variable domain, in which reference TRBV28 and TRBJ2-7 provide the parts outside the CDR3, is DVKVTQSSRYLVKRTGEKVFLECVQDMDHENMFWYRQDPGLGLRLIYFSYDVKMKEKGDIPEGYSVSREKKERFSLILESASTNQTSMYLCASSSHRLAASDYEQYFGPGTRLTVT.

This sequence joins TRBV7-9 and TRBJ1-5, with D unclear. Germline CDR1 is SEHNR and CDR2 is FQNEAQ (reference sequence). CDR3 length: 16 amino acids. Trimming stripped 5 bases from V and 3 bases from J, with 17 bases between. The CDR3 DNA sequence: TGTGCCAGCAGCGCCAGAAACGAGGGCCCCAATCAGCCCCAGCATTTT. Amino acid sequence: CASSARNEGPNQPQHF. The full variable domain, completed using reference TRBV7-9 and TRBJ1-5, is DTGVSQNPRHKITKRGQNVTFRCDPISEHNRLYWYRQTLGQGPEFLTYFQNEAQLEKSRLLSDRFSAERPKGSFSTLEIQRTEQGDSAMYLCASSARNEGPNQPQHFGDGTRLSIL.

The chain recombines TRBV30 with TRBJ2-1, with 12 bases matching TRBD2. Trimming cost V 0 bases and J 4 bases; bases outside gene matches: 7. Germline values: CDR1 GTSNPN, CDR2 SVGIG (reference sequence). The CDR3 loop spans 17 amino acids. The CDR3 loop reads CAWSVGLAGGMYNEQFF. In DNA form, the CDR3 reads TGTGCCTGGAGTGTAGGTCTAGCGGGAGGGATGTACAATGAGCAGTTCTTC.

V gene TRBV7-9 combines with J gene TRBJ2-7; 8 nucleotides agree with TRBD2. The CDR3 covers 15 residues. V was clipped by 6 bases and J by 2 bases; unmatched bases: 9. Per the germline V gene, CDR1 is SEHNR and CDR2 is FQNEAQ (reference sequence). CDR3 in amino acids: CASRTAGGPPYEQYF. In nucleotides, the CDR3 is TGTGCCAGCAGGACCGCGGGGGGCCCTCCCTACGAGCAGTACTTC. Full variable domain (outside the CDR3, taken from reference TRBV7-9 and TRBJ2-7): DTGVSQNPRHKITKRGQNVTFRCDPISEHNRLYWYRQTLGQGPEFLTYFQNEAQLEKSRLLSDRFSAERPKGSFSTLEIQRTEQGDSAMYLCASRTAGGPPYEQYFGPGTRLTVT.

This chain joins TRBV28 and TRBJ2-1, with 16 bases aligning to TRBD2. The CDR3 contains 21 residues. Germline V gene lookup returns CDR1 MDHEN and CDR2 SYDVKM. J lost 4 bases, V lost 4 bases, and 16 bases had no gene match. The CDR3 spells CASSSPLGTSGRADRYNEQFF. The DNA for the CDR3 is TGTGCCAGCAGTTCCCCCCTAGGGACTAGCGGGAGGGCCGATCGGTACAATGAGCAGTTCTTC.

The chain recombines TRBV5-6 with TRBJ2-5; 7 positions match TRBD2. J gave up 4 bases and V 0 bases, and 6 bases lay outside the gene matches. The germline CDR1 and CDR2 sequences are SGHDT and YYEEEE. The CDR3 covers 15 residues. The CDR3: CASSLEVGGGETQYF. The CDR3, as DNA: TGTGCCAGCAGCTTGGAGGTGGGGGGGGGAGAGACCCAGTACTTC.

The chain employs TRBV6-1 and TRBJ2-7, with D perhaps matching TRBD2 (5 bases). The CDR3 runs to 13 residues. Trimming left V 8 bases short and J 2 bases short, with 13 bases between. Germline V gene lookup returns CDR1 MNHNS and CDR2 SASEGT. DNA for the CDR3: TGTGCCAGCGCCGCGGGTCTAGCCTACGAGCAGTACTTC. Protein product: CASAAGLAYEQYF.

This chain connects TRBV19 to TRBJ1-1, with 7 bases identical to TRBD1. This CDR3 comprises 15 residues. Trimming at V came to 6 bases and at J to 4 bases, leaving 11 bases not matched to a gene. Per germline, CDR1 LNHDA and CDR2 SQIVND (reference sequence). CDR3 nucleotide sequence: TGTGCCAGTAGCTCGACGACAGGGACGGGCACTGAAGCTTTCTTT. This translates into CASSSTTGTGTEAFF.